The T cell receptor (beta chain) under discussion was sequenced for a study of T-cell reconstitution after alpha-beta-depleted transplantation in children. V shed 5 bases and J shed 2 bases, with 26 bases lying between them. Germline V gives CDR1 SGHRS, CDR2 YFSETQ. This CDR3 contains 19 residues. Unique molecular identifiers were incorporated into the prepared TCRbeta library. Via MiXCR, TCRdb re-called the PCR reads, giving one row per CDR3 protein. Here the sample spans some 240,000 distinct CDR3 sequences, approximately 9.8% being singletons. This clonotype was obtained from a human donor who donated a stem cell graft to a child with SCID. The chain couples TRBV5-1 to TRBJ1-3; weak D call: TRBD1 (5 bases). Specimen: PBMCs from the stem cell graft donor, collected from the stem cell graft. The CDR3 spells CASSRSGGASLMAGNTIYF. The DNA for the CDR3 is TGCGCCAGCAGTCGCTCGGGCGGGGCCAGCCTGATGGCTGGAAACACCATATATTTT.